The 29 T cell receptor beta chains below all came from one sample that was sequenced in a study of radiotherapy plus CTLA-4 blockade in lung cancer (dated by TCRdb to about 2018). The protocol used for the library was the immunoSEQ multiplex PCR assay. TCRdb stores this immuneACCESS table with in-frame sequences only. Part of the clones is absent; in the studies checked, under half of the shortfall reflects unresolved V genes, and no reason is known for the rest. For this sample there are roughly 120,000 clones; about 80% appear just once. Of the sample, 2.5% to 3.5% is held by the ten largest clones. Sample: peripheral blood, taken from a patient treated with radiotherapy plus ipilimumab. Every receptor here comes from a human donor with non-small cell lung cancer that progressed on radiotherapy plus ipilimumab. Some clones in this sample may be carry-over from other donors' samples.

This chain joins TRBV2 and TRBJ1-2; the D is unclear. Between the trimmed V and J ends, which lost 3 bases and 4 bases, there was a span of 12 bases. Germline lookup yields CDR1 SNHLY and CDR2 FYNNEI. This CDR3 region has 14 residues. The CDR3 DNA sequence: TGTGCCAGCAGTGAGTTACCGCTCTCCTATGGCTACACCTTC. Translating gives CASSELPLSYGYTF.

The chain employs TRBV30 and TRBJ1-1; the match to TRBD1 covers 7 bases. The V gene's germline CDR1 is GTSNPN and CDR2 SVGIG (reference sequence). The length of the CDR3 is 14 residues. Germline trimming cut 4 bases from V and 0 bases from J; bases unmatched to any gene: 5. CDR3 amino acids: CAWNLGQVNTEAFF. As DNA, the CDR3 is TGTGCCTGGAATCTCGGACAGGTGAACACTGAAGCTTTCTTT.

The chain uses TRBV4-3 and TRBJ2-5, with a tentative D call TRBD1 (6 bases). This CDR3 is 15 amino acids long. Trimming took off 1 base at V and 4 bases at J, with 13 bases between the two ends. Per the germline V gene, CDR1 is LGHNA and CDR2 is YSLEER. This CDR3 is CASSQAGEGRETQYF. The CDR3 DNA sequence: TGCGCCAGCAGCCAAGCAGGGGAAGGTAGAGAGACCCAGTACTTC.

The CDR3 here is CASSLYLGTEQYF. The CDR3 bases are TGTGCCAGCAGCTTATATCTGGGAACCGAGCAGTACTTC. The chain uses TRBV11-1 and TRBJ2-7; D is unresolved. The ends were cut back, 2 bases at V and 6 bases at J, with 11 bases in the middle. The CDR3 loop spans 13 amino acids. Germline V gene sequence: CDR1 SGHAT, CDR2 FQDESV (reference sequence).

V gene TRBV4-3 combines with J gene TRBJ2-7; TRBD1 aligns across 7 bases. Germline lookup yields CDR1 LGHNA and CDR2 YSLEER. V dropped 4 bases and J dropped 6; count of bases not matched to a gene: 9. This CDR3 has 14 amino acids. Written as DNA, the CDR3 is TGCGCCAGCAGCCTAAGACAGGGCTTAGGCGAGCAGTACTTC. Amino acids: CASSLRQGLGEQYF.

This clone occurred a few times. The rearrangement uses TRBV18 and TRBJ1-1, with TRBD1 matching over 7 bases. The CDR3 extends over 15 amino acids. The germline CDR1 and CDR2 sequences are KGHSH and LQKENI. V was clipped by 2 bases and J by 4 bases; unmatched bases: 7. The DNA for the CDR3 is TGTGCCAGCTCACCATATCAAGGGGGCGGCACTGAAGCTTTCTTT. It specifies CASSPYQGGGTEAFF.

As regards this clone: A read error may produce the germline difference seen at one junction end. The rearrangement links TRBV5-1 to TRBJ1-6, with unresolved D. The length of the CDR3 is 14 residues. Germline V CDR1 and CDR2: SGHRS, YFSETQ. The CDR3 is CASSFFQRNSPLHF. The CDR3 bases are TGTGCCAGCAGCTTTTTTCAGAGGAATTCACCCCTCCACTTT.

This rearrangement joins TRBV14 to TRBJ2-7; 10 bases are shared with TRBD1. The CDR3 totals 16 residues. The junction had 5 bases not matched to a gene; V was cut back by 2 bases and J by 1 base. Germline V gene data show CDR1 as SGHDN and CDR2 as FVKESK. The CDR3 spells CASSQLAGQGSYEQYF. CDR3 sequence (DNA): TGTGCCAGCAGCCAACTCGCGGGACAGGGGTCCTACGAGCAGTACTTC.

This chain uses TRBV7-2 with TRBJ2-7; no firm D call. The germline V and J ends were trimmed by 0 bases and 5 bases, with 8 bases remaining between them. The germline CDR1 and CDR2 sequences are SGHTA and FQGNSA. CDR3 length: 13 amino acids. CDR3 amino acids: CASSLARPDEQYF. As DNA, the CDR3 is TGTGCCAGCAGCTTAGCGCGGCCCGACGAGCAGTACTTC.

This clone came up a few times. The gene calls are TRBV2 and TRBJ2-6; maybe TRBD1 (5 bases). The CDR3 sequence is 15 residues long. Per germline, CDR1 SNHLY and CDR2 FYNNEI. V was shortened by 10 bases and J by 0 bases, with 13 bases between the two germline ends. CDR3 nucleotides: TGTGCCAACTCCAGGGCCAGCTCTGGGGCCAACGTCCTGACTTTC. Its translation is CANSRASSGANVLTF.

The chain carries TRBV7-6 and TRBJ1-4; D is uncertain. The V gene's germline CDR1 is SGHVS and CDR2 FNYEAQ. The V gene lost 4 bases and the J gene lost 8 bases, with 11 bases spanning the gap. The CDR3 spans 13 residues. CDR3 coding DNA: TGTGCCAGCAGCTACCTTGGTCCAGAAAAACTGTTTTTT. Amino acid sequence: CASSYLGPEKLFF.

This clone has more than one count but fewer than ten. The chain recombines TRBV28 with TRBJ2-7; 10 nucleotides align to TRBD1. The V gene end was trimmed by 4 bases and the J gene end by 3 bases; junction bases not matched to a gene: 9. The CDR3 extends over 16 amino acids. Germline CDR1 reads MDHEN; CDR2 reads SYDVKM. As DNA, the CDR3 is TGTGCCAGCAGTTCCCCCGACAGGGGGCTCCTCTACGAGCAGTACTTC. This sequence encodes CASSSPDRGLLYEQYF.

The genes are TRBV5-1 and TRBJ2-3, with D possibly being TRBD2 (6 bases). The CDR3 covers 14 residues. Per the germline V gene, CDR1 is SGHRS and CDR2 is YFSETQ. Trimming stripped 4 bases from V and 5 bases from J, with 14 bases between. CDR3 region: CASSPGVGGDTQYF. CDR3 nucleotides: TGCGCCAGCAGCCCCGGGGTCGGGGGAGATACGCAGTATTTT.

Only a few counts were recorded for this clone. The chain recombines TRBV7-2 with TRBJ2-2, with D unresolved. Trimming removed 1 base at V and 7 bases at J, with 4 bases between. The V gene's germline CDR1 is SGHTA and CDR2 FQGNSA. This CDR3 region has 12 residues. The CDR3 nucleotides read TGTGCCAGCAGCTTAGTGGTCGGGGAGCTGTTTTTT. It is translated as CASSLVVGELFF.

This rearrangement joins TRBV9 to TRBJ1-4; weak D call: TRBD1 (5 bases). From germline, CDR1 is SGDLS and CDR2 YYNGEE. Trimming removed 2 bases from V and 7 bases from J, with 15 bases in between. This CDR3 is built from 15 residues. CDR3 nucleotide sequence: TGTGCCAGCAGCGTTGGGCAGGGATGGCGTGAAAAACTGTTTTTT. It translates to CASSVGQGWREKLFF. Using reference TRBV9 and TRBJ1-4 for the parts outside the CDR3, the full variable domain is DSGVTQTPKHLITATGQRVTLRCSPRSGDLSVYWYQQSLDQGLQFLIQYYNGEERAKGNILERFSAQQFPDLHSELNLSSLELGDSALYFCASSVGQGWREKLFFGSGTQLSVL.

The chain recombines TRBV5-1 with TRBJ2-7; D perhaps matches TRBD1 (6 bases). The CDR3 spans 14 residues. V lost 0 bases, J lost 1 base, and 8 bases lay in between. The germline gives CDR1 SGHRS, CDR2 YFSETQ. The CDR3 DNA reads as TGCGCCAGCAGCTTGGGACAGGATTCCTACGAGCAGTACTTC. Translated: CASSLGQDSYEQYF. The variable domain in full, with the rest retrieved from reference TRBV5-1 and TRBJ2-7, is KAGVTQTPRYLIKTRGQQVTLSCSPISGHRSVSWYQQTPGQGLQFLFEYFSETQRNKGNFPGRFSGRQFSNSRSEMNVSTLELGDSALYLCASSLGQDSYEQYFGPGTRLTVT.

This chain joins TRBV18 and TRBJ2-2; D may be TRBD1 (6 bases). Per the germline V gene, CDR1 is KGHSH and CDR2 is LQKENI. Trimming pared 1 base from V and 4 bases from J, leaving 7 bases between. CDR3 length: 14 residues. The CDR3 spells CASSPRQVTGELFF. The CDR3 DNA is TGTGCCAGCTCACCACGACAGGTCACCGGGGAGCTGTTTTTT.

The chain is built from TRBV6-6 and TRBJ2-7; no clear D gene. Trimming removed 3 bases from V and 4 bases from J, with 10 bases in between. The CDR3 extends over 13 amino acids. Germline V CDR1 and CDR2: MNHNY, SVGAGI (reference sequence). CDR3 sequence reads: CASSYIVSYEQYF. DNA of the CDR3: TGTGCCAGCAGTTATATTGTGAGTTACGAGCAGTACTTC.

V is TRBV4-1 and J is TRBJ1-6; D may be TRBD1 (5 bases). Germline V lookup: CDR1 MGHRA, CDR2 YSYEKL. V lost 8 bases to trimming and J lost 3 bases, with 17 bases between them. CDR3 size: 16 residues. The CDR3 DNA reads TGCGCCAGCCGTATAGGCGCAGGGCTCTATAATTCACCCCTCCACTTT. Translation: CASRIGAGLYNSPLHF.

CDR3 coding DNA: TGTGCCAGCTCACCAGTTGCACAGGGGGCTTGGGGCTACACCTTC. Its translation is CASSPVAQGAWGYTF. The genes are TRBV18 and TRBJ1-2; 9 bases fit TRBD1. CDR1 is KGHSH, CDR2 LQKENI, per germline. V lost 2 bases, J lost 8 bases, and 9 bases stayed unmatched. The CDR3 spans 15 residues. Supplemented by reference TRBV18 and TRBJ1-2, the full variable domain reads NAGVMQNPRHLVRRRGQEARLRCSPMKGHSHVYWYRQLPEEGLKFMVYLQKENIIDESGMPKERFSAEFPKEGPSILRIQQVVRGDSAAYFCASSPVAQGAWGYTFGSGTRLTVV.

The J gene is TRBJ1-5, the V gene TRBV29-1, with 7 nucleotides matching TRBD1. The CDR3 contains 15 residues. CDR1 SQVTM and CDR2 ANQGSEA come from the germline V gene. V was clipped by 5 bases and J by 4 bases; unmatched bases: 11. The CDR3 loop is CSVSQGSHPNQPQHF. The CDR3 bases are TGCAGCGTTTCACAGGGGTCGCATCCGAATCAGCCCCAGCATTTT.

CDR3: CASSLRGVGQDTQYF. The CDR3, as DNA: TGTGCCAGTAGTCTCAGGGGTGTTGGCCAAGATACGCAGTATTTT. J is TRBJ2-3 and V is TRBV19; tentative D call: TRBD1 (6 bases). V was pared by 5 bases and J by 5 bases, with 17 bases between. In germline, CDR1 is LNHDA, CDR2 SQIVND (reference sequence). This CDR3 has 15 amino acids. The complete variable domain, with remaining parts taken from reference TRBV19 and TRBJ2-3, reads DGGITQSPKYLFRKEGQNVTLSCEQNLNHDAMYWYRQDPGQGLRLIYYSQIVNDFQKGDIAEGYSVSREKKESFPLTVTSAQKNPTAFYLCASSLRGVGQDTQYFGPGTRLTVL.

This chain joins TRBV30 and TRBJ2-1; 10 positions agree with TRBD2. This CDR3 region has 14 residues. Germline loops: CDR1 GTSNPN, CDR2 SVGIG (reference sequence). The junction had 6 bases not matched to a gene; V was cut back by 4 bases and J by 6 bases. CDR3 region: CAWNKRGGLNEQFF. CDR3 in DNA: TGTGCCTGGAACAAGCGGGGGGGCCTCAATGAGCAGTTCTTC.

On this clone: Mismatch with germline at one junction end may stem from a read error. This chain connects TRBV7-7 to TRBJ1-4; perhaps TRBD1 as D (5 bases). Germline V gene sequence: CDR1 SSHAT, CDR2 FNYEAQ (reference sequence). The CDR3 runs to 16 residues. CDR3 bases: TGTGCTAGCAGCCCGCGTCCGGGGGAGCCCGGCGAAAAACTGTTTTTT. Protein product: CASSPRPGEPGEKLFF.

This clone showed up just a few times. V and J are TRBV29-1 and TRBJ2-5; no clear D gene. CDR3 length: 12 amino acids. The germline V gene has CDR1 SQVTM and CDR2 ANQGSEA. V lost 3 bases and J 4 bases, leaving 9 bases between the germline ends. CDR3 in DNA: TGCAGCGTTGACAGCAGGTCAGAGACCCAGTACTTC. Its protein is CSVDSRSETQYF. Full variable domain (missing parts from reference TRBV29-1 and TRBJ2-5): SAVISQKPSRDICQRGTSLTIQCQVDSQVTMMFWYRQQPGQSLTLIATANQGSEATYESGFVIDKFPISRPNLTFSTLTVSNMSPEDSSIYLCSVDSRSETQYFGPGTRLLVL.

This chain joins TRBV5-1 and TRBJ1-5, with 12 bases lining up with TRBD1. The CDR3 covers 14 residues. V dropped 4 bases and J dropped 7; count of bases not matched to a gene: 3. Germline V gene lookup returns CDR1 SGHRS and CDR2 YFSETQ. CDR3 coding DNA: TGCGCCAGCAGCCGTGGGACAGGGGGCCAGCCCCAGCATTTT. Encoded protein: CASSRGTGGQPQHF.

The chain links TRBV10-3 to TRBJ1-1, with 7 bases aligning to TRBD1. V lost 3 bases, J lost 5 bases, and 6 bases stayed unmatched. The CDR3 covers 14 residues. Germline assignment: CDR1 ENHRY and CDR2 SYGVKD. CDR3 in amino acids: CAISDQGVETEAFF. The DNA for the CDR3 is TGTGCCATCAGTGATCAGGGGGTTGAGACTGAAGCTTTCTTT.

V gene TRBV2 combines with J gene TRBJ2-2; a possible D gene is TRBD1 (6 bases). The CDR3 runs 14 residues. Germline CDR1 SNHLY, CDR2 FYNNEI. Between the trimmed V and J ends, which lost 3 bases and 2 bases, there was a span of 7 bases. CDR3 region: CASSDRGNTGELFF. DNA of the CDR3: TGTGCCAGCAGTGACAGGGGAAACACCGGGGAGCTGTTTTTT.

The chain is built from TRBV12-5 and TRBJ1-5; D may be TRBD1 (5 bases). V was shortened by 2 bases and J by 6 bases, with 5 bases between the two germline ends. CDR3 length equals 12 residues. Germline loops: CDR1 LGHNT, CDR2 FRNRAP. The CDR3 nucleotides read TGTGCTAGTGGTTTGCAGGGTCAGCCCCAGCATTTT. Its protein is CASGLQGQPQHF. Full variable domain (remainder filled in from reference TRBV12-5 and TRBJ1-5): DARVTQTPRHKVTEMGQEVTMRCQPILGHNTVFWYRQTMMQGLELLAYFRNRAPLDDSGMPKDRFSAEMPDATLATLKIQPSEPRDSAVYFCASGLQGQPQHFGDGTRLSIL.